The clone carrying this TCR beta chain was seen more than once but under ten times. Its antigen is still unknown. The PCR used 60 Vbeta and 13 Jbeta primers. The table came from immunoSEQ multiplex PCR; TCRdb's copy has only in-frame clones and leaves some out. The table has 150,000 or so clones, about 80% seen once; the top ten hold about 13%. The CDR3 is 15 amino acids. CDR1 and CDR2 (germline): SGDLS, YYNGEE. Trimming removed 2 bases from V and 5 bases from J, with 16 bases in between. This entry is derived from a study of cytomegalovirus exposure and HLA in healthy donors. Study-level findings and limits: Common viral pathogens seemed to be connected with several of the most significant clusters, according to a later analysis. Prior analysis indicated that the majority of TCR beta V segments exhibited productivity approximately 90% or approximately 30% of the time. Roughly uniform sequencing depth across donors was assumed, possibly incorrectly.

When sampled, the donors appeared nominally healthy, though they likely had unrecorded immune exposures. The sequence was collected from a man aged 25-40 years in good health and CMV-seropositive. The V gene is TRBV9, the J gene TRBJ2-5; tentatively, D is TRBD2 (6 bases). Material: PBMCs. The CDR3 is CASSVAGGMVETQYF. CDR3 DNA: TGTGCCAGCAGCGTGGCTGGCGGGATGGTGGAGACCCAGTACTTC.